This TCR beta chain was sequenced in a study of regulatory T cells in long-lasting Graves disease. About the study: Disease was considered persistent Graves' disease after over 5 years of antithyroid drugs (with positive TSH receptor antibodies). Study outcomes and limitations: Accuracy could have been hurt by small sample size. New patients shared fewer public clonotypes (about 1,000) than persistent patients did (about 2,700). Preferential use of TRBV28, TRBJ1-2 and TRBJ2-5 was seen in persistent disease.

Through Arm-PCR of CDR3 regions and iRepertoire HTBI primers, TCR beta libraries were built. TCRdb independently ran MiXCR on the multiplex PCR reads; one entry per CDR3 protein. The sample has 600,000 to 850,000 distinct CDR3 sequences; approximately 31% are singletons. Time point reported: persistent/refractory GD, antithyroid drugs over 5 years with positive TRAb. Extracted PBMC RNA gave rise to the TCR library. V lost 2 bases and J lost 12; bases outside the gene matches: 10. Germline lookup yields CDR1 SGHTA and CDR2 FQGNSA. This CDR3 is built from 15 residues. As concerns this clonotype: Its antigen is still unknown.

The input for sequencing was peripheral blood mononuclear cells (PBMCs), taken when the disease was refractory, from a patient treated with antithyroid drugs. The chain couples TRBV7-2 to TRBJ1-6; 7 bases match TRBD1. This clonotype was sampled from a female donor with Graves disease. The CDR3 reads CASSLTGVQRLPLHF. The CDR3 nucleotides are TGTGCCAGCAGCTTAACAGGGGTACAGCGGTTACCCCTCCACTTT.